The entry that follows covers one TCR beta chain sequence. The antigen is undetermined. These data come from a study of chemoradiotherapy in HPV16-positive cancers. Study findings and constraints: In HPV16-positive patients, HPV-responsive T-cell expansion tracked better recurrence-free survival.

TCRdb's table, derived via immunoSEQ multiplex PCR, lists solely in-frame clones and lacks some. The sample has 20,000 or so clones, 84% seen once. Specimen: blood, collected from a patient who underwent chemoradiotherapy. This TCR came from a human donor with HPV-associated anogenital cancer.

The CDR3 sequence is CASSLGGRKLFF. CDR3 bases: TGCGCCAGCAGCTTGGGGGGACGAAAACTGTTTTTT. This chain uses TRBV5-1 with TRBJ1-4; tentatively, D is TRBD1 (5 bases). Per the germline V gene, CDR1 is SGHRS and CDR2 is YFSETQ. This CDR3 has 12 residues. Trimming stripped 0 bases from V and 10 bases from J, with 7 bases between.